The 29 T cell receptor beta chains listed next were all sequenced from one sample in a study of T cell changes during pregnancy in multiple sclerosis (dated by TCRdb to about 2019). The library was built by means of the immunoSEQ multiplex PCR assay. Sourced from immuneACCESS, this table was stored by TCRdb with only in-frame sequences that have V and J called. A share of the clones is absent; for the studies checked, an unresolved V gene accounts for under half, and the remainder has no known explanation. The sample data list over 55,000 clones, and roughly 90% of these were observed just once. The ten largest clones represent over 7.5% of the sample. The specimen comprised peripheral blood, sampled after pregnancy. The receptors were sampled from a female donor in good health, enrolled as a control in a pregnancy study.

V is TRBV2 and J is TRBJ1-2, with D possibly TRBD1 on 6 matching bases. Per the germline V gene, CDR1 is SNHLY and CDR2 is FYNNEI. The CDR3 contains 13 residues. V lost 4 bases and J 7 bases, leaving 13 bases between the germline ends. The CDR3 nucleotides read TGTGCCAGCAGTGGGACGGGCAGGGGTGGCTACACCTTC. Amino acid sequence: CASSGTGRGGYTF.

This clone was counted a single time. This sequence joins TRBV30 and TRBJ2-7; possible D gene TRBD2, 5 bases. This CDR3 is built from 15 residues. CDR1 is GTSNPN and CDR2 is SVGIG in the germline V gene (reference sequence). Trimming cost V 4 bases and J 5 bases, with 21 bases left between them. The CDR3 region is CAWTPDIGILNEQYF. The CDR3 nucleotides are TGTGCCTGGACCCCCGACATCGGGATTCTCAACGAGCAGTACTTC.

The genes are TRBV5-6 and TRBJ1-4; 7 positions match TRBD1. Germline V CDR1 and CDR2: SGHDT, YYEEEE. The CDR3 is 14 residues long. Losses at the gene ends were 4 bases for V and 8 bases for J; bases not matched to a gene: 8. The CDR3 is CASSPRGSGEKLFF. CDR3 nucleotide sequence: TGTGCCAGCAGCCCCAGGGGGTCAGGGGAAAAACTGTTTTTT.

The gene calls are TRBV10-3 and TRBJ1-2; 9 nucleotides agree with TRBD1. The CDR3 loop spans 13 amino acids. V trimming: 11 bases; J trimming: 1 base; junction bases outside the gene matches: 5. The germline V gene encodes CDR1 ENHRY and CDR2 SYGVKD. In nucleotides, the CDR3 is TGTGCCGCACAGGGGGCAGTTAACTATGGCTACACCTTC. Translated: CAAQGAVNYGYTF.

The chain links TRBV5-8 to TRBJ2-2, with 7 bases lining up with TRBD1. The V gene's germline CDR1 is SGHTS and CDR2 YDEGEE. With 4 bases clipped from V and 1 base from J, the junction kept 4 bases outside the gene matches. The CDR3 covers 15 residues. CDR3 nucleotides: TGTGCCAGCAGCAGGGGACAGATGAACACCGGGGAGCTGTTTTTT. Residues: CASSRGQMNTGELFF.

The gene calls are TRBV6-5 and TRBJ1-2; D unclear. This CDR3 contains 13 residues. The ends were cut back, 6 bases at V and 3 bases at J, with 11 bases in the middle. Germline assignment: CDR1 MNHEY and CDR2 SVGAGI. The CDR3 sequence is CASREAGHYGYTF. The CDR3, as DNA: TGTGCCAGCAGGGAAGCAGGTCACTATGGCTACACCTTC.

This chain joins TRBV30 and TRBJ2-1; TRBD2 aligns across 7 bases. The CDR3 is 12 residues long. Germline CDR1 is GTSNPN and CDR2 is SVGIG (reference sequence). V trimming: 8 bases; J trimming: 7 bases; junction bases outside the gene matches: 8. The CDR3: CALQGLGNEQFF. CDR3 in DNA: TGTGCCCTCCAAGGACTAGGGAATGAGCAGTTCTTC.

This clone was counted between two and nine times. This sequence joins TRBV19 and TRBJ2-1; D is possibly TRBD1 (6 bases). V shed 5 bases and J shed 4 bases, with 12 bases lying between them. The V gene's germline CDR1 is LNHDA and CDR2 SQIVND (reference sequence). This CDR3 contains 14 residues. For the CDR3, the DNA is TGTGCCAGTAGTGCCAGGGGTACGTACAATGAGCAGTTCTTC. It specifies CASSARGTYNEQFF. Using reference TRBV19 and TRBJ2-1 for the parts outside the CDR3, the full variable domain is DGGITQSPKYLFRKEGQNVTLSCEQNLNHDAMYWYRQDPGQGLRLIYYSQIVNDFQKGDIAEGYSVSREKKESFPLTVTSAQKNPTAFYLCASSARGTYNEQFFGPGTRLTVL.

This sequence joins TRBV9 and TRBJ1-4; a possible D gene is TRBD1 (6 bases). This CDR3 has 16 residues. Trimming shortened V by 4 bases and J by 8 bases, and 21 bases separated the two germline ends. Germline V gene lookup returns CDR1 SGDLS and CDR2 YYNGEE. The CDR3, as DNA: TGTGCCAGCAGCCCCCGAGAAGGGGGGGTTTGGGAAAAACTGTTTTTT. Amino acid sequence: CASSPREGGVWEKLFF.

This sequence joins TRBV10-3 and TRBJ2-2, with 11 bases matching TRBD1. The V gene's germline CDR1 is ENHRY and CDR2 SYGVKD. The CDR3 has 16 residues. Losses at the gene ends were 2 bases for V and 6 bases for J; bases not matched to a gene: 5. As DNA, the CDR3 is TGTGCCATCAGTGAGGTACCGGGACAGGGGGCCGGGGAGCTGTTTTTT. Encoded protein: CAISEVPGQGAGELFF.

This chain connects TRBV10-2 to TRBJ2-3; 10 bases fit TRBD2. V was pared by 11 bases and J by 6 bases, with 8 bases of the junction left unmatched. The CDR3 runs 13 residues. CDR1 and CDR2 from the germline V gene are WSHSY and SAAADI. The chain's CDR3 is CASPASGGDTQYF. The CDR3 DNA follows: TGCGCCTCTCCAGCTAGCGGGGGCGATACGCAGTATTTT.

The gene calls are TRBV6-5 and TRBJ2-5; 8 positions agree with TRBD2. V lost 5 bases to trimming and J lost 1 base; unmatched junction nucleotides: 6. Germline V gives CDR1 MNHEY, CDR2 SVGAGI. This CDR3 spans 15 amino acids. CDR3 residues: CASSTAGTSQETQYF. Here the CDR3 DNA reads TGTGCCAGCAGTACCGCCGGGACTAGCCAAGAGACCCAGTACTTC.

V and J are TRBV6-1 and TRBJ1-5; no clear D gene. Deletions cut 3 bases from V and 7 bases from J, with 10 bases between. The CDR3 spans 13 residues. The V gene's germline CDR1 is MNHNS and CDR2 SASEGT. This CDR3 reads CASSDEPGQPQHF. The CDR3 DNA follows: TGTGCCAGCAGTGATGAACCGGGGCAGCCCCAGCATTTT.

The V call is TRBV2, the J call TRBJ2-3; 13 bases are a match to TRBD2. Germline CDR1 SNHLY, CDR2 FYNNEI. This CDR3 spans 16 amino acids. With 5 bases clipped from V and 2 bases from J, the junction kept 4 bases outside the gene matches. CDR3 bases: TGTGCCAGCAGTACCGGGACTAGCGGGGACACAGATACGCAGTATTTT. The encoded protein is CASSTGTSGDTDTQYF.

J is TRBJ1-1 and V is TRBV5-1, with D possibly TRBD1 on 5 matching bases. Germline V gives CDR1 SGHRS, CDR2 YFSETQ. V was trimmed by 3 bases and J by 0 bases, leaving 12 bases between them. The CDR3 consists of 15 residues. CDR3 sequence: CASSWDGSMNTEAFF. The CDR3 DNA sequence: TGCGCCAGCAGCTGGGACGGGAGCATGAACACTGAAGCTTTCTTT.

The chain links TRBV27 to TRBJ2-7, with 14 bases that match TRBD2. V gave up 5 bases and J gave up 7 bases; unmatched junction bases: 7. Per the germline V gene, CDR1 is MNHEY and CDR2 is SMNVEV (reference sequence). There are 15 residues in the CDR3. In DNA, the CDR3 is TGTGCCAGCAGTCCCCGACTAGCGGGAGGGAAGGAGCAGTACTTC. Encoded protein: CASSPRLAGGKEQYF.

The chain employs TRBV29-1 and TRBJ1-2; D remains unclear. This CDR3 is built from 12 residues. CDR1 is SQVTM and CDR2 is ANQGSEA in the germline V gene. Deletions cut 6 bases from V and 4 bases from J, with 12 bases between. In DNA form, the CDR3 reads TGCAGCGTGGAACAGCGAGGCTATGGCTACACCTTC. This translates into CSVEQRGYGYTF.

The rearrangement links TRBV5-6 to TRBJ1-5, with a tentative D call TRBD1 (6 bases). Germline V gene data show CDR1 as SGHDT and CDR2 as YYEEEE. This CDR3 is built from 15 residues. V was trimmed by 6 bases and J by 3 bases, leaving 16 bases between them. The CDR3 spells CASTLGAINNQPQHF. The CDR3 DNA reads TGTGCCAGCACCCTGGGGGCTATTAACAATCAGCCCCAGCATTTT.

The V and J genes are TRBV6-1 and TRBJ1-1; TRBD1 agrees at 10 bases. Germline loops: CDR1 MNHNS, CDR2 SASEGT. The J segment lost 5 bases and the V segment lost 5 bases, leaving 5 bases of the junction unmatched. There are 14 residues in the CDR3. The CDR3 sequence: CASSSRQGATEAFF. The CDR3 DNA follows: TGTGCCAGCAGTAGCCGACAGGGGGCGACTGAAGCTTTCTTT.

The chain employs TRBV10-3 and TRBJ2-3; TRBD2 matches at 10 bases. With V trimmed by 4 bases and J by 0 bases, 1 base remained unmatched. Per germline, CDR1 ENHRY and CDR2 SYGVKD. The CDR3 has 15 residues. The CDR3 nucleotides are TGTGCCATCAGTGGGGGACTAGCGAGCACAGATACGCAGTATTTT. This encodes CAISGGLASTDTQYF.

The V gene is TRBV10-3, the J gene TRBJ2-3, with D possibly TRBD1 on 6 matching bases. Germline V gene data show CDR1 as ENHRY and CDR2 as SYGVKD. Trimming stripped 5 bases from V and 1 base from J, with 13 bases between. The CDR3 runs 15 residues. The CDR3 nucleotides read TGTGCCATCAGTTCCCGGGACACCGGCACAGATACGCAGTATTTT. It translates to CAISSRDTGTDTQYF.

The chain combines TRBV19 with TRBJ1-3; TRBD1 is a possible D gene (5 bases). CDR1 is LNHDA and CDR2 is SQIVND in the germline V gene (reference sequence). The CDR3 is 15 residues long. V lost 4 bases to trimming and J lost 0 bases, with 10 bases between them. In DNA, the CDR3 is TGTGCCAGTAGTAGGGGCAGGCCCTCTGGAAACACCATATATTTT. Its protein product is CASSRGRPSGNTIYF.

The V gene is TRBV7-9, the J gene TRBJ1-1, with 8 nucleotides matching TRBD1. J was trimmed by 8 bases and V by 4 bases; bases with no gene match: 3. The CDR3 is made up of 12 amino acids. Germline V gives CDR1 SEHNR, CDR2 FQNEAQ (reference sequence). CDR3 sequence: CASSSRDREAFF. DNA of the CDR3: TGTGCCAGCAGCTCCAGGGACAGGGAAGCTTTCTTT.

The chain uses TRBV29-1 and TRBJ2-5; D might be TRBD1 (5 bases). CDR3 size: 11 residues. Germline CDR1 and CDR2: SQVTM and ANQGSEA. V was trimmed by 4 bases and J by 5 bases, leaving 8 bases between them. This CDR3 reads CSVVGAETQYF. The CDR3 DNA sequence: TGCAGCGTTGTTGGGGCCGAGACCCAGTACTTC.

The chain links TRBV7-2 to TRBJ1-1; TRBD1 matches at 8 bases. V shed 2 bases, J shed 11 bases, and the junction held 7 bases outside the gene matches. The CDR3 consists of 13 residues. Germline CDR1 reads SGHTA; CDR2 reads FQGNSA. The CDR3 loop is CASSLLGQGYAFF. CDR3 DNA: TGTGCCAGCAGCTTACTAGGACAGGGCTATGCTTTCTTT.

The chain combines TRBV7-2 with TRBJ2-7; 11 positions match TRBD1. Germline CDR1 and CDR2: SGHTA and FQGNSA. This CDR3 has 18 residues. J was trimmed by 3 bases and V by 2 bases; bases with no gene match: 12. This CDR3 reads CASSLRTGGARENYEQYF. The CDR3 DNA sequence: TGTGCCAGCAGCTTAAGGACAGGGGGCGCGCGGGAAAACTACGAGCAGTACTTC.

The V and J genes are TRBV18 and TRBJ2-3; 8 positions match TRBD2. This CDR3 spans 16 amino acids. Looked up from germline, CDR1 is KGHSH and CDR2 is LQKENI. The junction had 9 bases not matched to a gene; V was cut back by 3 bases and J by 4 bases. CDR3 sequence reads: CASSPDSGMSSDTQYF. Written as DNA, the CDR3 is TGTGCCAGCTCACCCGATAGCGGGATGAGTTCAGATACGCAGTATTTT.

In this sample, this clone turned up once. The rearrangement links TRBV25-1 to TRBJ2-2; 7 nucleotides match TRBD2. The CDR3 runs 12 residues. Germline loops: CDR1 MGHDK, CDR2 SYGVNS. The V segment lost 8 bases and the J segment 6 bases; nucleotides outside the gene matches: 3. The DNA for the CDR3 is TGTGCCAGCCAGGCGGGGGCCGGGGAGCTGTTTTTT. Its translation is CASQAGAGELFF. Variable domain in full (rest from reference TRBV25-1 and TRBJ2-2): EADIYQTPRYLVIGTGKKITLECSQTMGHDKMYWYQQDPGMELHLIHYSYGVNSTEKGDLSSESTVSRIRTEHFPLTLESARPSHTSQYLCASQAGAGELFFGEGSRLTVL.

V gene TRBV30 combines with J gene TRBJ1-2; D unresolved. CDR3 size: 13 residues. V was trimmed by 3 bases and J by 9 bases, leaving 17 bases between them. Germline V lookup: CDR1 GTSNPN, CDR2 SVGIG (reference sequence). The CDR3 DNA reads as TGTGCCTGGAGGCCCGGGGTACTATGGAGCTACACCTTC. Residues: CAWRPGVLWSYTF.